These T cell receptor beta chains were read from a single sample in a study of cytomegalovirus exposure and HLA in healthy donors. The table came from immunoSEQ multiplex PCR; TCRdb's copy has only in-frame clones and leaves some out. This repertoire shows under 250,000 clones, over 75% found once; its top ten account for about 0.47%. The material sequenced was PBMCs. Receptors originate from a boy aged 5-17 years in good health and CMV-seronegative. Each CDR3 is given with its conserved first and last residue. Fields, in order: D gene, clone size, V gene, J gene, CDR3 protein, CDR3 DNA. The D gene is left open where the match is weak. Clone size, where shown, is once, few, many, or a class for clones that have expanded.

d_call: TRBD2; clone_size: once; v_call: TRBV7-6; j_call: TRBJ2-7; cdr3_aa: CASRFLAESSYEQYF; cdr3_nt: TGTGCCAGCAGGTTCCTAGCGGAAAGCTCCTACGAGCAGTACTTC
d_call: TRBD1; clone_size: .; v_call: TRBV11-3; j_call: TRBJ1-1; cdr3_aa: CASSLIGRNRGAFF; cdr3_nt: TGTGCCAGCAGCTTAATTGGTCGGAACAGGGGAGCTTTCTTT
d_call: .; clone_size: once; v_call: TRBV29-1; j_call: TRBJ2-1; cdr3_aa: CSAGGELFYNEQFF; cdr3_nt: TGCAGCGCCGGAGGAGAGCTGTTTTACAATGAGCAGTTCTTC
d_call: TRBD1; clone_size: .; v_call: TRBV5-4; j_call: TRBJ2-3; cdr3_aa: CASSGGPGTGWGTQYF; cdr3_nt: TGTGCCAGCAGCGGGGGCCCTGGGACAGGGTGGGGTACGCAGTATTTT
d_call: .; clone_size: few; v_call: TRBV30; j_call: TRBJ1-5; cdr3_aa: CALEGDQPQHF; cdr3_nt: TGTGCCCTTGAGGGAGACCAGCCCCAGCATTTT
d_call: .; clone_size: once; v_call: TRBV18; j_call: TRBJ1-3; cdr3_aa: CASSRPTGYGNTIYF; cdr3_nt: TGTGCCAGCTCACGGCCCACAGGGTATGGAAACACCATATATTTT
d_call: .; clone_size: .; v_call: TRBV6-1; j_call: TRBJ1-2; cdr3_aa: CASSRGGYTF; cdr3_nt: TGTGCCAGCAGTCGCGGAGGCTACACCTTC
d_call: .; clone_size: .; v_call: TRBV7-6; j_call: TRBJ1-1; cdr3_aa: CASSLRENTEAFF; cdr3_nt: TGTGCCAGCAGCTTGCGCGAGAACACTGAAGCTTTCTTT
d_call: .; clone_size: .; v_call: TRBV30; j_call: TRBJ1-1; cdr3_aa: CAWSGGTAVDTEAFF; cdr3_nt: TGTGCCTGGAGTGGCGGGACCGCCGTCGACACTGAAGCTTTCTTT
d_call: TRBD1; clone_size: .; v_call: TRBV9; j_call: TRBJ1-2; cdr3_aa: CASSPRPGTGFGGYTF; cdr3_nt: TGTGCCAGCAGCCCCCGTCCCGGGACAGGGTTCGGTGGCTACACCTTC
d_call: TRBD1; clone_size: .; v_call: TRBV11-3; j_call: TRBJ1-5; cdr3_aa: CASSTRGADQPQHF; cdr3_nt: TGTGCCAGCAGCACCAGGGGGGCGGATCAGCCCCAGCATTTT
d_call: TRBD1; clone_size: .; v_call: TRBV6-5; j_call: TRBJ1-2; cdr3_aa: CASRKQGDYGYTF; cdr3_nt: TGTGCCAGCAGGAAACAGGGGGACTATGGCTACACCTTC
d_call: TRBD2; clone_size: .; v_call: TRBV2; j_call: TRBJ2-7; cdr3_aa: CASRGGPEQYF; cdr3_nt: TGTGCCAGCAGGGGAGGGCCCGAGCAGTACTTC
d_call: .; clone_size: .; v_call: TRBV18; j_call: TRBJ2-2; cdr3_aa: CASSPPGRMTGELFF; cdr3_nt: TGTGCCAGCTCACCACCAGGGAGAATGACCGGGGAGCTGTTTTTT
d_call: .; clone_size: .; v_call: TRBV11-2; j_call: TRBJ2-7; cdr3_aa: CASSATTSEQYF; cdr3_nt: TGTGCCAGCAGCGCGACAACGAGCGAGCAGTACTTC
d_call: .; clone_size: .; v_call: TRBV10-1; j_call: TRBJ1-1; cdr3_aa: CASSWTAASEAFF; cdr3_nt: TGCGCCAGCAGCTGGACAGCCGCGAGTGAAGCTTTCTTT
d_call: TRBD1; clone_size: once; v_call: TRBV6-5; j_call: TRBJ2-1; cdr3_aa: CASSSETGIDEQFF; cdr3_nt: TGTGCCAGCAGTTCCGAGACAGGGATCGATGAGCAGTTCTTC
d_call: .; clone_size: few; v_call: TRBV10-3; j_call: TRBJ1-1; cdr3_aa: CAIRGGTEAFF; cdr3_nt: TGTGCCATCAGGGGAGGCACTGAAGCTTTCTTT
d_call: TRBD1; clone_size: few; v_call: TRBV6-5; j_call: TRBJ2-7; cdr3_aa: CASSYSVRGTYEQYF; cdr3_nt: TGTGCCAGCAGTTACTCGGTCAGGGGGACCTACGAGCAGTACTTC
d_call: TRBD1; clone_size: .; v_call: TRBV6-5; j_call: TRBJ1-2; cdr3_aa: CASSSDRGIDGYTF; cdr3_nt: TGTGCCAGCAGTTCCGACAGGGGGATAGATGGCTACACCTTC
d_call: .; clone_size: .; v_call: TRBV4-1; j_call: TRBJ2-7; cdr3_aa: CASSQIFRGSAWEQYF; cdr3_nt: TGCGCCAGCAGCCAAATTTTCCGGGGGTCGGCGTGGGAGCAGTACTTC
d_call: TRBD1; clone_size: few; v_call: TRBV2; j_call: TRBJ1-1; cdr3_aa: CASSGDRGRYTEAFF; cdr3_nt: TGTGCCAGCAGTGGGGACAGGGGGCGGTACACTGAAGCTTTCTTT